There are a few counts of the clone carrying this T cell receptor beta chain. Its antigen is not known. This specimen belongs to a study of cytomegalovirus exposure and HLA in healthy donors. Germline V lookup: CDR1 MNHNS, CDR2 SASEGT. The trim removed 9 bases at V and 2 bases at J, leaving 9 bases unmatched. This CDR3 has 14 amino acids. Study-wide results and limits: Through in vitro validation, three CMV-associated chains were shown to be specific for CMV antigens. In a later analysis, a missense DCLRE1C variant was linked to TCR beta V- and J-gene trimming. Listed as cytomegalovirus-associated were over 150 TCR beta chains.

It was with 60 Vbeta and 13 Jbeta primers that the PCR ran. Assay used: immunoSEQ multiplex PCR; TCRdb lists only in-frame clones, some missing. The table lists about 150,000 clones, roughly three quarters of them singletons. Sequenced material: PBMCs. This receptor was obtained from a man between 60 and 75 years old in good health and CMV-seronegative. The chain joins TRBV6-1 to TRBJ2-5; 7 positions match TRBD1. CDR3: CASTRQGNQETQYF. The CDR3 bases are TGTGCCAGTACCCGACAGGGAAATCAAGAGACCCAGTACTTC.